This TCR beta chain comes out of a study of T cell responses to AZD1222 COVID-19 vaccine. General study points: The study found Spike-specific TCR breadth and depth rose after two AZD1222 doses. In all cases, repertoires were sampled only after the peak T cell response.

In this sample, this clone turned up once. Its antigen remains unidentified. The repertoire was sequenced with immunoSEQ multiplex PCR; TCRdb's copy has only in-frame clones and lacks some. The sample shows under 150,000 clones, 92% of them seen only once. The sequences come from peripheral blood, collected 28 days after the second AZD1222 dose. This TCR was sampled from an adult who received the AZD1222 COVID-19 vaccine.

The CDR3 DNA is TGTGCCAGCAGCTTATTCCCGAAAGATGAGCAGTTCTTC. Translated: CASSLFPKDEQFF. V gene TRBV11-2 combines with J gene TRBJ2-1; D gene ambiguous. The V end lost 2 bases, the J end lost 8 bases, and 10 bases lay between the germline ends. This CDR3 has 13 amino acids. Germline CDR1 reads SGHAT; CDR2 reads FQNNGV.